One TCR beta chain is described in this entry. The source of the sample is a study of CD8 T cells in Susac syndrome. Random hexamers primed reverse transcription of roughly 0.45 to 1 ug RNA. A single record per CDR3 protein comes from TCRdb applying MiXCR to the immunoSEQ multiplex PCR reads. The repertoire has about 130,000 distinct CDR3 sequences, about 95% of them found once; the top ten carry around 0.12%. The clonotype comes from a human donor in good health. Material: CD4+ T cells from PBMCs.

In DNA, the CDR3 is TGCAGCGGAACGGGACAGAACACTGAAGCTTTCTTT. Amino acids: CSGTGQNTEAFF. The rearrangement joins TRBV29-1 to TRBJ1-1; D perhaps matches TRBD1 (6 bases). V lost 7 bases and J lost 1, with 10 bases in between. The CDR3 length is 12 residues. The germline V gene has CDR1 SQVTM and CDR2 ANQGSEA.